The rows below give T cell receptor beta chains drawn from one sample of a study of T cells after posttransplantation cyclophosphamide. The table came from immunoSEQ multiplex PCR; TCRdb's copy has only in-frame clones and leaves some out. The sample is made up of fewer than 12,000 clones, none counted only once. Sequences were derived from PBMCs, sampled after allogeneic stem cell transplant with posttransplant cyclophosphamide. The source of these receptors is a female patient between 40 and 50 years old who received an allogeneic stem cell transplant from a related donor, was CMV-positive, and had no GVHD. Some T cells may be graft donor cells. Each CDR3 is given with its conserved first and last residue. D genes are given only for firm matches. Clone sizes are given selectively: once, few, many, or a class where the clone is expanded.

>many|TRBV7-8|TRBJ2-5|TRBD2
TGTGCCAGCAGCAACCCTAGCGGGAGATCGTCGGGGCGCCAAGAGACCCAGTACTTC
CASSNPSGRSSGRQETQYF
>many|TRBV6-5|TRBJ2-7|TRBD2
TGTGCCAGCAGTTACGAAGCGGGAGTTTACAACGAGCAGTACTTC
CASSYEAGVYNEQYF
>many|TRBV16|TRBJ2-7|TRBD1
TGTGCCAGCAGCCATCGGACAGGGGAGTACGAGCAGTACTTC
CASSHRTGEYEQYF
>many|TRBV11-1|TRBJ2-7|TRBD1
TGTGCCAGCCGGGACAGGGACAACGAGCAGTACTTC
CASRDRDNEQYF
>many|TRBV6-5|TRBJ1-3|-
TGTGCCAGCAGTTTCGGCTCTGGAAACACCATATATTTT
CASSFGSGNTIYF
>many|TRBV9|TRBJ1-3|TRBD1
TGTGCCAGCAGCGTAGGGAGGACAGGGATCTCTGGAAACACCATATATTTT
CASSVGRTGISGNTIYF
>many|TRBV18|TRBJ1-3|TRBD1
TGTGCCAGCTCACTGGTGACAGGGAATGTAGGAAACACCATATATTTT
CASSLVTGNVGNTIYF
>many|TRBV11-2|TRBJ2-1|-
TGTGCCAGCAGCGTCAGGGTCTCCTACAATGAGCAGTTCTTC
CASSVRVSYNEQFF
>-|TRBV5-1|TRBJ1-6|-
TGCGCCAGCAGCGGGGGCGATGAGTATTCACCCCTCCACTTT
CASSGGDEYSPLHF
>medium-sized|TRBV19|TRBJ2-6|-
TGTGCCAGTAGTATGCCAGGAAGCTCTGGGGCCAACGTCCTGACTTTC
CASSMPGSSGANVLTF
>few|TRBV7-8|TRBJ2-3|TRBD2
TGTGCCAGCAGCCCCACTAGCGGGGGGGCCTGGGATACGCAGTATTTT
CASSPTSGGAWDTQYF
>many|TRBV21-1|TRBJ1-2|-
TGTGCCAGCAGCAAAGAGGGGCGGAAGTGCAGGGGCGGCTACACCTTC
CASSKEGRKCRGGYTF
>many|TRBV6-6|TRBJ1-2|TRBD1
TGTGCCAGCACCCAGACAGGGAGCAAAGGCTACACCTTC
CASTQTGSKGYTF
>many|TRBV7-9|TRBJ1-6|-
TGTGCCAGCAGCACCAGAGGCGCCGGGAGAACACCCCTCCACTTT
CASSTRGAGRTPLHF
>many|TRBV19|TRBJ1-1|-
TGTGCCAGTAGCCGGACAGAATTTTTCATGAACACTGAAGCTTTCTTT
CASSRTEFFMNTEAFF
>many|TRBV27|TRBJ2-2|TRBD1
TGTGCCAGCAGGGGACAGGGGGCGATCGGGGAGCTGTTTTTT
CASRGQGAIGELFF
>many|TRBV28|TRBJ1-2|TRBD1
TGTGCCAGCAGTCCCCATAAGCCTGACAGGGGGCTTGACTATGGCTACACCTTC
CASSPHKPDRGLDYGYTF
>many|TRBV4-1|TRBJ1-2|-
TGCGCCAGCAGCCAACTCGGGACACACTATGGCTACACCTTC
CASSQLGTHYGYTF
>many|TRBV11-2|TRBJ2-3|-
TGTGCCAGTAGCGACTACCATAGCACAGATACGCAGTATTTT
CASSDYHSTDTQYF
>many|TRBV7-8|TRBJ2-1|TRBD2
TGTGCCAGCAGCCAGCCTTCGCAGCGGGAGTCCTACAATGAGCAGTTCTTC
CASSQPSQRESYNEQFF
>medium-sized|TRBV14|TRBJ1-1|-
TGTGCCAGCAGCGGCGGAAGGTACACTGAAGCTTTCTTT
CASSGGRYTEAFF
>many|TRBV7-9|TRBJ1-1|-
TGTGCCAGCAGCTTAGGACAGATTAACACTGAAGCTTTCTTT
CASSLGQINTEAFF
>many|TRBV4-1|TRBJ2-7|TRBD2
TGCGCCAGCAGCCAATTCCCGGAGACTAGCGGGAGTTATGAGCAGTACTTC
CASSQFPETSGSYEQYF
>many|TRBV6-5|TRBJ2-6|-
TGTGCCAGCAGTTACCACGGGGGATCTGGGGCCAACGTCCTGACTTTC
CASSYHGGSGANVLTF
>many|TRBV19|TRBJ1-1|TRBD1
TGTGCCAGTAAGCCAGGGGGCACTGAAGCTTTCTTT
CASKPGGTEAFF
>many|TRBV5-1|TRBJ1-5|TRBD1
TGCGCCAGCAGCCCAACAGGGGCCGTCGGGCAGCCCCAGCATTTT
CASSPTGAVGQPQHF
>many|TRBV5-1|TRBJ1-4|TRBD1
TGCGCCAGCAGCTTGGCACAGGGGATTAATGAAAAACTGTTTTTT
CASSLAQGINEKLFF
>many|TRBV29-1|TRBJ1-2|TRBD1
TGCAGCGTTGGGGGACAGGGTTTTGGCTACACCTTC
CSVGGQGFGYTF
>many|TRBV6-5|TRBJ1-1|TRBD1
TGTGCCAGCAGTTACTCGTACAGGGGGGACACTGAAGCTTTCTTT
CASSYSYRGDTEAFF
>many|TRBV19|TRBJ2-7|TRBD1
TGTGCCAGTAGAAGACAGGGCTACCTAGACGAGCAGTACTTC
CASRRQGYLDEQYF
>many|TRBV7-2|TRBJ2-7|TRBD2
TGTGCCAGCAGCTTAGGACTAGCGGCCGCCTACGAGCAGTACTTC
CASSLGLAAAYEQYF
>many|TRBV7-3|TRBJ1-6|-
TGTGCCAGCAGCTTTGGCGGAACTAATTCACCCCTCCACTTT
CASSFGGTNSPLHF
>many|TRBV7-9|TRBJ2-2|-
TGTGCCAGCAGCTTAGGAAGCGGGTCGACGAACACCGGGGAGCTGTTTTTT
CASSLGSGSTNTGELFF
>many|TRBV9|TRBJ2-7|-
TGTGCCAGCGGGGGGAAAGAGCGACAGGGTCTCGTCGAGCAGTACTTC
CASGGKERQGLVEQYF
>medium-sized|TRBV10-3|TRBJ1-4|TRBD1
TGTGCCACCACGACAGGGATCGGTGAAAAACTGTTTTTT
CATTTGIGEKLFF
>many|TRBV7-3|TRBJ2-2|-
TGTGCCAGCAGCGTCGGGACTTCCAACACCGGGGAGCTGTTTTTT
CASSVGTSNTGELFF
>few|TRBV6-5|TRBJ2-5|TRBD1
TGTGCCGGCAGTTACTCGGGACAGGGGGTTTGGGAGACCCAGTACTTC
CAGSYSGQGVWETQYF
>many|TRBV19|TRBJ2-4|-
TGTGCCAGTATTGATAGCGTAGCCAAAAACATTCAGTACTTC
CASIDSVAKNIQYF
>many|TRBV7-6|TRBJ2-7|TRBD1
TGTGCCAGCAGTCGCAGGGGGCTTAGGTCCTACGAGCAGTACTTC
CASSRRGLRSYEQYF
>many|TRBV27|TRBJ2-7|-
TGTGCCAGCAGTTTATCCGGGTTTTCGGGCTACGAGCAGTACTTC
CASSLSGFSGYEQYF
>large|TRBV7-8|TRBJ2-7|-
TGTGCCAGCAGCCGACGCCAGCGAACCTCCTACGAGCAGTACTTC
CASSRRQRTSYEQYF
>few|TRBV6-5|TRBJ1-5|TRBD1
TGTGCCAGCAGGTCCCAGGGGGCTTGGCAGCCTCAGCATTTT
CASRSQGAWQPQHF
>few|TRBV18|TRBJ2-7|-
TGTGCCAGCTCACCACCCCCGGGGTCCTACGAGCAGTACTTC
CASSPPPGSYEQYF
>many|TRBV10-3|TRBJ1-2|-
TGTGCCATCAGTGAGGGGGGGTGGGACTATGGCTACACCTTC
CAISEGGWDYGYTF
>many|TRBV5-4|TRBJ1-1|TRBD1
TGTGCCAGCAGCTTACAGGGGAGTTTAGGTGAAGCTTTCTTT
CASSLQGSLGEAFF
>many|TRBV7-9|TRBJ2-7|-
TGTGCCAGCAGCTTAGAATCCGACGAGGACGAGCAGTACTTC
CASSLESDEDEQYF
>many|TRBV15|TRBJ2-2|-
TGTGCCACCAGCCTGCGGGGGCGCTGGGAGCTGTTTTTT
CATSLRGRWELFF
>many|TRBV18|TRBJ1-1|-
TGTGCCAGCTCACCCGGACAGCGTTTTATGAACACTGAAGCTTTCTTT
CASSPGQRFMNTEAFF
>many|TRBV19|TRBJ1-2|-
TGTGCCAGTAGTATAGATCGGAGTGGCTACACCTTC
CASSIDRSGYTF
>many|TRBV7-9|TRBJ1-1|-
TGTGCCAGCAGCCCTTTGGGGGGAGGCACTGAAGCTTTCTTT
CASSPLGGGTEAFF
>-|TRBV7-3|TRBJ2-7|TRBD1
TGTGCCAGCAGCTTAACCGGGACAGGGTACTACGAGCAGTACTTC
CASSLTGTGYYEQYF